These 27 T cell receptor beta chains were all obtained from the same sample, sequenced in a study of regulatory T cells in long-lasting Graves disease. Building the TCR beta libraries relied on iRepertoire HTBI primers, and CDR3 regions underwent Arm-PCR. Via MiXCR, TCRdb re-called the multiplex PCR reads, giving one row per CDR3 protein. Here the sample spans approximately 230,000 distinct CDR3 sequences, about a sixth being singletons. The time point here: newly diagnosed GD, antithyroid drugs for less than 3 months. Isolated PBMC RNA provided the starting material for the TCR library. This sample comprised peripheral blood mononuclear cells (PBMCs), obtained at new diagnosis, from a patient treated with antithyroid drugs. The receptors originated from a female donor with Graves disease.

This clonotype has only a few counts. A much bigger clone sits one base away, suggesting this may be a read error. The CDR3 reads CASSLRRRTVEQYF. CDR3 bases: TGTGCCAGCAGTTTGCGAAGGAGAACGGTCGAGCAGTACTTC. The chain has TRBV12-3 or TRBV12-4 and TRBJ2-7; D not certain. The CDR3 runs 14 residues. Trimming cost V 3 bases and J 6 bases, with 15 bases left between them.

Comment on this clonotype: Given a far larger clone just one base away, this is likely a sequencing read error. The chain links TRBV7-2 to TRBJ2-2, with a weak D call TRBD2 (5 bases). CDR1 and CDR2 from the germline V gene are SGHTA and FQGNSA. This CDR3 region has 15 residues. V shed 5 bases and J shed 2 bases, with 12 bases lying between them. The CDR3 DNA follows: TGTGCCAGCAGCAAGGAGAGGACTAACACCGGGGAGCTGTTTTTT. It is translated as CASSKERTNTGELFF.

The rearrangement joins TRBV2 to TRBJ2-5; D unclear. This CDR3 has 11 residues. Germline V lookup: CDR1 SNHLY, CDR2 FYNNEI. V was shortened by 7 bases and J by 3 bases, with 6 bases between the two germline ends. This chain's CDR3 is CASTEEETQYF. CDR3 in DNA: TGTGCCAGCACAGAGGAAGAGACCCAGTACTTC.

This clonotype was observed at least ten times. V and J are TRBV29-1 and TRBJ2-3, with D possibly being TRBD1 (7 bases). Germline values: CDR1 SQVTM, CDR2 ANQGSEA. CDR3 length: 12 amino acids. V dropped 3 bases and J dropped 7 bases, with 11 bases sitting between them. The CDR3 nucleotides read TGCAGCGTTGAGCCAGGGGGGAATACGCAGTATTTT. As protein: CSVEPGGNTQYF.

This chain uses TRBV11-2 with TRBJ2-1, with TRBD1 identical over 10 bases. The V gene end was trimmed by 5 bases and the J gene end by 8 bases; junction bases not matched to a gene: 12. The germline gives CDR1 SGHAT, CDR2 FQNNGV. The CDR3 extends over 16 amino acids. The CDR3 DNA reads TGTGCCAGCAGCCCCCAGCCGGGACAGGGGATCGATGAGCAGTTCTTC. Translated: CASSPQPGQGIDEQFF.

This clonotype was seen once. The chain links TRBV19 to TRBJ1-5; TRBD1 aligns across 7 bases. The CDR3 consists of 16 residues. J was trimmed by 1 base and V by 5 bases; bases with no gene match: 8. The germline CDR1 and CDR2 sequences are LNHDA and SQIVND (reference sequence). The CDR3 loop reads CASSSRQGISNQPQHF. CDR3 nucleotide sequence: TGTGCCAGTAGTTCCCGACAGGGCATAAGCAATCAGCCCCAGCATTTT.

This clonotype occurred many times. This chain joins TRBV6-2 or TRBV6-3 and TRBJ2-5, with TRBD2 matching over 8 bases. V was clipped by 2 bases and J by 5 bases; unmatched bases: 7. The CDR3 extends over 15 amino acids. The germline CDR1 and CDR2 sequences are MNHEY and SVGEGT. For the CDR3, the DNA is TGTGCCAGCAGTTACCCCGGAAGACTAGCGGAGACCCAGTACTTC. It translates to CASSYPGRLAETQYF.

This clonotype was counted many times. The genes are TRBV29-1 and TRBJ2-5; D is unresolved. The germline V gene encodes CDR1 SQVTM and CDR2 ANQGSEA. The CDR3 consists of 14 residues. The ends were cut back, 4 bases at V and 5 bases at J, with 17 bases in the middle. The CDR3 loop is CSVASPRSGETQYF. Here the CDR3 DNA reads TGCAGCGTTGCCAGCCCACGGAGTGGGGAGACCCAGTACTTC.

This clonotype was detected ten times or more. The chain employs TRBV24-1 and TRBJ2-1; the match to TRBD2 covers 9 bases. Germline values: CDR1 KGHDR, CDR2 SFDVKD. The trim removed 4 bases at V and 4 bases at J, leaving 19 bases unmatched. The CDR3 is 20 amino acids. CDR3 coding DNA: TGTGCCACCAGTGACCCCCAGGAGCGAGCGGGAGGTGGGGTTTACAATGAGCAGTTCTTC. Its protein is CATSDPQERAGGGVYNEQFF.

The J gene is TRBJ1-1, the V gene TRBV14; unclear D gene. V was clipped by 0 bases and J by 0 bases, with 17 bases between them. CDR1 SGHDN and CDR2 FVKESK come from the germline V gene. CDR3 size: 18 residues. The CDR3 DNA follows: TGTGCCAGCAGCCAAGATCTCGCCAGCCGTATTGTGAACACTGAAGCTTTCTTT. Translating gives CASSQDLASRIVNTEAFF. Together with reference TRBV14 and TRBJ1-1, the CDR3 gives the full variable domain: EAGVTQFPSHSVIEKGQTVTLRCDPISGHDNLYWYRRVMGKEIKFLLHFVKESKQDESGMPNNRFLAERTGGTYSTLKVQPAELEDSGVYFCASSQDLASRIVNTEAFFGQGTRLTVV.

The count of this clonotype is one. A much larger clone differs from this one at a single base, so this may be a read error. The conserved phenylalanine or tryptophan normally closing the CDR3 is absent here, so this likely arose from a read error. The DNA is omitted, as the CDR3 cannot be located on it reliably, and the CDR3 follows TCRdb's listing. The chain carries TRBV5-1 and TRBJ2-3; the table's D call, TRBD2, was not checked against the DNA. The CDR3 adds up to 15 amino acids, both ends counted. Germline CDR1 SGHRS, CDR2 YFSETQ. Here the CDR3 reads CASSDGSGVRETQYL.

In its sample, this clonotype was seen a few times. The rearrangement links TRBV5-1 to TRBJ1-1; 8 bases are a match to TRBD1. Germline V gene sequence: CDR1 SGHRS, CDR2 YFSETQ. V was pared by 5 bases and J by 4 bases, with 7 bases of the junction left unmatched. The CDR3 is 14 amino acids. CDR3 protein: CASSEQGGGTEAFF. In DNA form, the CDR3 reads TGCGCCAGCAGTGAACAGGGGGGAGGCACTGAAGCTTTCTTT.

This clonotype was observed many times. The chain links TRBV30 to TRBJ2-5, with D possibly being TRBD2 (5 bases). The CDR3 is made up of 13 amino acids. V lost 2 bases and J 5 bases, leaving 12 bases between the germline ends. Germline V CDR1 and CDR2: GTSNPN, SVGIG (reference sequence). The CDR3 region has the DNA TGTGCCTGGAGTTATGGGAGTTTCGAGACCCAGTACTTC. Its protein product is CAWSYGSFETQYF.

This clonotype was seen many times. The chain links TRBV28 to TRBJ2-5, with 8 bases identical to TRBD1. The V gene's germline CDR1 is MDHEN and CDR2 SYDVKM. The CDR3 is 13 amino acids. V shed 7 bases, J shed 5 bases, and the junction held 6 bases outside the gene matches. The DNA for the CDR3 is TGTGCCAGCACTCAGGGGGCGTGGGAGACCCAGTACTTC. This gives the protein CASTQGAWETQYF.

This clonotype was observed a few times. V usage is TRBV20-1 and J usage is TRBJ1-2; D gene unclear. Trimming shortened V by 5 bases and J by 0 bases, and 7 bases separated the two germline ends. The CDR3 sequence is 12 residues long. Germline V lookup: CDR1 DFQATT, CDR2 SNEGSKA (reference sequence). CDR3 region: CSARVTNYGYTF. Here the CDR3 DNA reads TGCAGTGCTCGCGTGACTAACTATGGCTACACCTTC.

This clonotype was observed at least ten times. The J gene is TRBJ2-1, the V gene TRBV20-1; D might be TRBD1 (6 bases). The germline V and J ends were trimmed by 4 bases and 7 bases, with 14 bases remaining between them. The CDR3 covers 13 residues. CDR1 and CDR2 (germline): DFQATT, SNEGSKA (reference sequence). The CDR3 sequence: CSATGEWGNEQFF. The CDR3 DNA reads as TGCAGTGCTACAGGGGAGTGGGGGAATGAGCAGTTCTTC.

The rearrangement links TRBV27 to TRBJ2-2; D ambiguous. Germline V gene sequence: CDR1 MNHEY, CDR2 SMNVEV (reference sequence). This CDR3 is 14 amino acids long. V was pared by 0 bases and J by 4 bases, with 6 bases between. CDR3 amino acids: CASSLSGSTGELFF. DNA for the CDR3: TGTGCCAGCAGTTTATCTGGCAGCACCGGGGAGCTGTTTTTT.

This clonotype has a single count. This could be a read error, since a much larger clone is one nucleotide away. The J gene is TRBJ2-2, the V gene TRBV10-1; 7 nucleotides agree with TRBD2. Per germline, CDR1 WNHNN and CDR2 SYGVQD (reference sequence). CDR3 size: 18 residues. The CDR3 bases are TGCGCCAGCGGTGACCCCTCTCTAGCGGATTTTAACACCGGGGAGCTGTTTTTT. Amino acid sequence: CASGDPSLADFNTGELFF.

This clonotype was seen at least ten times. V gene TRBV19 combines with J gene TRBJ1-1; D gene ambiguous. The CDR3 has 14 amino acids. Looked up from germline, CDR1 is LNHDA and CDR2 is SQIVND (reference sequence). The V and J ends lost 6 bases and 3 bases respectively, with 14 bases between them. CDR3: CASRISVRDTEAFF. CDR3 bases: TGTGCCAGTAGGATCTCTGTACGGGACACTGAAGCTTTCTTT.

This chain uses TRBV12-3 or TRBV12-4 with TRBJ1-1; tentatively, D is TRBD1 (5 bases). Trimming pared 4 bases from V and 3 bases from J, leaving 18 bases between. This CDR3 has 16 amino acids. CDR3 sequence reads: CASSWDPRDDHTEAFF. The CDR3 DNA reads as TGTGCCAGCAGTTGGGACCCGCGGGACGACCACACTGAAGCTTTCTTT.

This clonotype appeared many times. The chain couples TRBV20-1 to TRBJ2-2; D remains unclear. The V and J ends lost 0 bases and 0 bases respectively, with 5 bases between them. The V gene's germline CDR1 is DFQATT and CDR2 SNEGSKA (reference sequence). The CDR3 runs to 14 residues. The CDR3 DNA reads as TGCAGTGCTAGAGAGACGGCGAACACCGGGGAGCTGTTTTTT. Translating gives CSARETANTGELFF.

This clonotype was counted a few times. A much larger clone is a single base away; this may be a read error. The rearrangement uses TRBV6-1 and TRBJ1-2, with D hard to call. The V and J ends lost 7 bases and 6 bases respectively, with 15 bases between them. The CDR3 spans 13 residues. Germline CDR1 MNHNS, CDR2 SASEGT. The CDR3 nucleotides read TGTGCCAGCATTCACCACGAAGGCGATGGCTACACCTTC. Translated: CASIHHEGDGYTF.

This clonotype was found many times. The J gene is TRBJ2-5, the V gene TRBV27; 7 positions match TRBD2. V lost 0 bases, J lost 3 bases, and 1 base stayed unmatched. CDR3 length: 14 residues. Germline lookup yields CDR1 MNHEY and CDR2 SMNVEV (reference sequence). The CDR3 DNA is TGTGCCAGCAGTTTATCTGGGACTAAAGAGACCCAGTACTTC. As protein: CASSLSGTKETQYF.

This clonotype has more than one count but fewer than ten. A much larger clone differs by one base, so this may be a read error. J is TRBJ1-6 and V is TRBV19, with D maybe TRBD1 (6 bases). V lost 2 bases, J lost 12 bases, and 14 bases lay in between. The germline CDR1 and CDR2 sequences are LNHDA and SQIVND (reference sequence). This CDR3 contains 14 residues. DNA of the CDR3: TGTGCCAGTAGTATACCAGGGGTGGGTTTACCCCTCCACTTT. Translation: CASSIPGVGLPLHF.

Only a few counts were recorded for this clonotype. The V call is TRBV4-1, the J call TRBJ1-2; D unclear. Germline lookup yields CDR1 MGHRA and CDR2 YSYEKL. The V gene lost 0 bases and the J gene lost 3 bases, with 14 bases spanning the gap. This CDR3 is built from 16 residues. The CDR3 nucleotides are TGCGCCAGCAGCCAAGAGGGTCCCTCCTCTTACTATGGCTACACCTTC. It is translated as CASSQEGPSSYYGYTF.

This clonotype was observed many times. The rearrangement joins TRBV28 to TRBJ2-5, with 10 bases matching TRBD1. CDR1 and CDR2 from the germline V gene are MDHEN and SYDVKM. V was pared by 5 bases and J by 5 bases, with 8 bases of the junction left unmatched. The CDR3 consists of 15 residues. The CDR3: CASSPGTGEAETQYF. For the CDR3, the DNA is TGTGCCAGCAGTCCCGGGACAGGGGAGGCGGAGACCCAGTACTTC.

This sequence joins TRBV7-9 and TRBJ2-1, with D tentatively TRBD2 (6 bases). The germline CDR1 and CDR2 sequences are SEHNR and FQNEAQ (reference sequence). This CDR3 spans 15 amino acids. V was cut by 3 bases and J by 7 bases, with 16 bases left in between. The chain's CDR3 is CASSFSGRFGNEQFF. The DNA of the CDR3 is TGTGCCAGCAGCTTTAGTGGGAGGTTTGGGAATGAGCAGTTCTTC.